The following is a T cell receptor (beta chain) sequence with its context. Its specificity is not known. Data came from immunoSEQ multiplex PCR; TCRdb stores just in-frame clones and leaves some out. The data hold about 140,000 clones, with about 88% observed a single time. The data originate from a study of radiation and T cells in renal cell carcinoma. Study conclusions and caveats: From baseline, blood top tumor clonotypes peaked at 2 weeks post-radiation.

The time point denotes: blood 4 weeks post-SBRT, at nephrectomy. Stated treatment: 15 Gy SBRT to primary tumor, nephrectomy 4 weeks later. Trimming removed 4 bases from V and 3 bases from J; junction bases left unmatched: 10. Per the germline V gene, CDR1 is MNHEY and CDR2 is SVGAGI. The CDR3 has 16 residues. The sequence came from a woman aged 45-60 years with renal cell carcinoma. The sequences come from blood, collected from a patient whose treatment included radiotherapy and nephrectomy. The chain joins TRBV6-5 to TRBJ2-3, with 7 bases fitting TRBD2. This chain's CDR3 is CASSSSRGSRTDTQYF. CDR3 in DNA: TGTGCCAGCAGTTCCTCCCGCGGGAGTAGAACAGATACGCAGTATTTT.